This is a list of T cell receptor beta chains from one sample in a study of immune evolution from preneoplasia to lung adenocarcinoma. Produced via immunoSEQ multiplex PCR; TCRdb's table is partial and in-frame only. The sample holds 3,000 or so clones, less than 80% seen once. The sequenced sample consisted of FFPE minimally invasive lung adenocarcinoma tissue. The receptors were sampled from a person aged 60-79 years with lung adenocarcinoma. Both conserved end residues are part of each CDR3. A D gene is named only where the DNA matches it firmly. Only some rows state a clone size, as once, few, many or a class for expanded clones.

CDR3 protein: CASGLFGRSLLYQETQYF; CDR3 DNA: TGTGCTAGTGGTTTGTTCGGCAGATCCCTCCTTTACCAAGAGACCCAGTACTTC; V gene: TRBV12-5; clone size: .; J gene: TRBJ2-5; D gene: .
CDR3 protein: CSASQPYGYTF; CDR3 DNA: TGCAGTGCTAGCCAGCCATATGGCTACACCTTC; V gene: TRBV20-1; clone size: .; J gene: TRBJ1-2; D gene: .
CDR3 protein: CASRDQTGGSREQYF; CDR3 DNA: TGTGCCAGCAGGGACCAGACAGGAGGGTCGCGTGAGCAGTACTTC; V gene: TRBV6-5; clone size: .; J gene: TRBJ2-7; D gene: .
CDR3 protein: CASRGLAGGRANTGELFF; CDR3 DNA: TGTGCCAGCAGGGGACTAGCGGGGGGGCGGGCGAACACCGGGGAGCTGTTTTTT; V gene: TRBV25-1; clone size: .; J gene: TRBJ2-2; D gene: TRBD2
CDR3 protein: CASSLILGTSTDTQYF; CDR3 DNA: TGTGCCAGCAGCTTGATACTAGGTACTAGCACAGATACGCAGTATTTT; V gene: TRBV5-6; clone size: .; J gene: TRBJ2-3; D gene: .
CDR3 protein: CASSPQGTSYEQYF; CDR3 DNA: TGTGCCAGCAGTCCACAGGGTACGTCCTACGAGCAGTACTTC; V gene: TRBV28; clone size: .; J gene: TRBJ2-7; D gene: .
CDR3 protein: CAWSVGESEAFF; CDR3 DNA: TGTGCCTGGAGTGTAGGCGAATCAGAAGCTTTCTTT; V gene: TRBV30; clone size: few; J gene: TRBJ1-1; D gene: .
CDR3 protein: CASSPQRVGAGGANVLTF; CDR3 DNA: TGTGCCAGCAGCCCCCAACGGGTGGGGGCGGGTGGGGCCAACGTCCTGACTTTC; V gene: TRBV14; clone size: .; J gene: TRBJ2-6; D gene: .
CDR3 protein: CASSTQGTGRDTQYF; CDR3 DNA: TGCGCCAGCAGCACCCAGGGGACAGGCAGGGATACGCAGTATTTT; V gene: TRBV5-1; clone size: .; J gene: TRBJ2-3; D gene: TRBD1
CDR3 protein: CSPRGEEF; CDR3 DNA: TGCAGTCCCCGGGGAGAGGAGTTT; V gene: TRBV20-1; clone size: few; J gene: TRBJ1-1; D gene: .
CDR3 protein: CASSLAGGPINEQFF; CDR3 DNA: TGTGCCAGCAGCCTAGCGGGAGGGCCGATTAATGAGCAGTTCTTC; V gene: TRBV7-9; clone size: few; J gene: TRBJ2-1; D gene: TRBD2
CDR3 protein: CASKNSGRAGYNEQFF; CDR3 DNA: TGTGCCAGTAAGAATAGCGGGAGGGCCGGTTACAATGAGCAGTTCTTC; V gene: TRBV19; clone size: few; J gene: TRBJ2-1; D gene: TRBD2
CDR3 protein: CARGFWGATYEQYF; CDR3 DNA: TGTGCAAGGGGGTTTTGGGGGGCGACCTACGAGCAGTACTTC; V gene: TRBV12-2; clone size: .; J gene: TRBJ2-7; D gene: .
CDR3 protein: CASSLYGPSYEQYF; CDR3 DNA: TGTGCCAGCAGTTTATACGGGCCCTCCTACGAGCAGTACTTC; V gene: TRBV28; clone size: .; J gene: TRBJ2-7; D gene: .
CDR3 protein: CASSLGLAGDTQYF; CDR3 DNA: TGCGCCAGCAGCTTGGGTCTAGCGGGGGATACGCAGTATTTT; V gene: TRBV5-1; clone size: .; J gene: TRBJ2-3; D gene: TRBD2
CDR3 protein: CASSPGQGAYEQYF; CDR3 DNA: TGTGCCAGCAGTCCGGGACAGGGGGCCTACGAGCAGTACTTC; V gene: TRBV25-1; clone size: .; J gene: TRBJ2-7; D gene: TRBD1
CDR3 protein: CASSSTTGSVYNEQFF; CDR3 DNA: TGTGCCAGCAGCTCTACCACAGGGTCGGTATACAATGAGCAGTTCTTC; V gene: TRBV2; clone size: .; J gene: TRBJ2-1; D gene: .
CDR3 protein: CSVGQRLNTEAFF; CDR3 DNA: TGCAGCGTAGGACAGCGGCTGAACACTGAAGCTTTCTTT; V gene: TRBV29-1; clone size: once; J gene: TRBJ1-1; D gene: .
CDR3 protein: CASSLVGLETQYF; CDR3 DNA: TGTGCCAGCAGCTTGGTAGGGTTGGAGACCCAGTACTTC; V gene: TRBV11-2; clone size: .; J gene: TRBJ2-5; D gene: .
CDR3 protein: CASSEGLAGPAAEKFF; CDR3 DNA: TGCGCCAGCAGTGAAGGACTAGCGGGACCGGCGGCCGAGAAGTTCTTC; V gene: TRBV10-1; clone size: .; J gene: TRBJ2-1; D gene: TRBD2
CDR3 protein: CASRKEFRSSYEQYF; CDR3 DNA: TGTGCCAGCAGGAAGGAATTTAGGAGCTCCTACGAGCAGTACTTC; V gene: TRBV6-5; clone size: .; J gene: TRBJ2-7; D gene: .
CDR3 protein: CASSGEGPGQGKLFF; CDR3 DNA: TGTGCCAGCAGTGGGGAAGGCCCCGGCCAGGGAAAACTGTTTTTT; V gene: TRBV2; clone size: medium-sized; J gene: TRBJ1-4; D gene: .
CDR3 protein: CASSPPLNYEQYF; CDR3 DNA: TGTGCCAGCAGCCCTCCTCTGAACTACGAGCAGTACTTC; V gene: TRBV28; clone size: once; J gene: TRBJ2-7; D gene: .
CDR3 protein: CASSLGQGSAQFTGELFF; CDR3 DNA: TGCGCCAGCAGCCTAGGACAGGGGTCCGCCCAGTTCACCGGGGAGCTGTTTTTT; V gene: TRBV5-1; clone size: .; J gene: TRBJ2-2; D gene: TRBD1
CDR3 protein: CASSLSFANEKLFF; CDR3 DNA: TGTGCCAGCAGCTTGTCTTTCGCTAATGAAAAACTGTTTTTT; V gene: TRBV7-9; clone size: .; J gene: TRBJ1-4; D gene: .
CDR3 protein: CASSRQRVYNEQFF; CDR3 DNA: TGTGCCAGCAGCCGGCAGAGAGTCTACAATGAGCAGTTCTTC; V gene: TRBV11-3; clone size: .; J gene: TRBJ2-1; D gene: .
CDR3 protein: CAISESSPTDTQYF; CDR3 DNA: TGTGCCATCAGTGAGTCGAGTCCCACAGATACGCAGTATTTT; V gene: TRBV10-3; clone size: .; J gene: TRBJ2-3; D gene: .
CDR3 protein: CASSQDRNSYEQYF; CDR3 DNA: TGCGCCAGCAGCCAAGATAGGAACAGCTACGAGCAGTACTTC; V gene: TRBV4-1; clone size: .; J gene: TRBJ2-7; D gene: .
CDR3 protein: CASSPGPSTLGNNEQFF; CDR3 DNA: TGTGCCAGCAGCCCTGGCCCATCTACCCTCGGGAACAATGAGCAGTTCTTC; V gene: TRBV7-3; clone size: once; J gene: TRBJ2-1; D gene: .
CDR3 protein: CANSLQGQNTDTQYF; CDR3 DNA: TGTGCCAACAGTTTACAAGGACAGAACACAGATACGCAGTATTTT; V gene: TRBV28; clone size: .; J gene: TRBJ2-3; D gene: .
CDR3 protein: CASSATYEQFF; CDR3 DNA: TGCGCCAGCAGCGCGACATACGAGCAGTTCTTC; V gene: TRBV5-1; clone size: .; J gene: TRBJ2-1; D gene: .
CDR3 protein: CASSPDGTRGTGELFF; CDR3 DNA: TGCGCCAGCAGCCCAGACGGGACTAGGGGGACCGGGGAGCTGTTTTTT; V gene: TRBV4-1; clone size: .; J gene: TRBJ2-2; D gene: TRBD2
CDR3 protein: CASDPRRFNQPQHF; CDR3 DNA: TGTGCCTCCGACCCCAGGAGATTCAATCAGCCCCAGCATTTT; V gene: TRBV19; clone size: .; J gene: TRBJ1-5; D gene: .
CDR3 protein: CASSPRSRGSWDTQYF; CDR3 DNA: TGTGCCAGCAGCCCACGCAGCAGGGGGAGTTGGGATACGCAGTATTTT; V gene: TRBV11-2; clone size: .; J gene: TRBJ2-3; D gene: TRBD1
CDR3 protein: CASSQGVITTQYF; CDR3 DNA: TGTGCCAGCAGCCAAGGCGTCATTACAACGCAGTATTTT; V gene: TRBV14; clone size: .; J gene: TRBJ2-3; D gene: .
CDR3 protein: CASSEAPGAGLITDTQYF; CDR3 DNA: TGTGCCAGCAGTGAGGCCCCCGGGGCGGGACTTATCACAGATACGCAGTATTTT; V gene: TRBV6-1; clone size: .; J gene: TRBJ2-3; D gene: .
CDR3 protein: CASSHGGPETQYF; CDR3 DNA: TGCGCCAGCAGCCATGGGGGGCCTGAGACCCAGTACTTC; V gene: TRBV4-1; clone size: .; J gene: TRBJ2-5; D gene: .
CDR3 protein: CASSVASGRAVTQYF; CDR3 DNA: TGTGCCAGCAGCGTAGCTAGCGGGAGGGCCGTGACCCAGTACTTC; V gene: TRBV9; clone size: once; J gene: TRBJ2-5; D gene: TRBD2
CDR3 protein: CASSQDRQKKGSPLHF; CDR3 DNA: TGTGCCAGCAGCCAAGACAGGCAGAAAAAAGGATCACCCCTCCACTTT; V gene: TRBV16; clone size: .; J gene: TRBJ1-6; D gene: .
CDR3 protein: CASSFQGGTKNIQYF; CDR3 DNA: TGTGCCAGCAGCTTCCAGGGCGGGACCAAAAACATTCAGTACTTC; V gene: TRBV11-2; clone size: .; J gene: TRBJ2-4; D gene: .
CDR3 protein: CASSLTGANSNQPQHF; CDR3 DNA: TGTGCCAGCAGCTTAACAGGGGCGAATAGCAATCAGCCCCAGCATTTT; V gene: TRBV7-8; clone size: .; J gene: TRBJ1-5; D gene: TRBD1
CDR3 protein: CASSSKVAGKYNEQFF; CDR3 DNA: TGTGCCAGCAGTTCTAAGGTAGCGGGGAAATACAATGAGCAGTTCTTC; V gene: TRBV6-5; clone size: .; J gene: TRBJ2-1; D gene: TRBD2
CDR3 protein: CASSFGRLNEQYF; CDR3 DNA: TGTGCCAGCAGCTTCGGGAGACTCAACGAGCAGTACTTC; V gene: TRBV11-1; clone size: .; J gene: TRBJ2-7; D gene: .
CDR3 protein: CASSLRQAGGYTF; CDR3 DNA: TGTGCCAGCAGTCTCAGACAGGCGGGGGGCTACACCTTC; V gene: TRBV6-5; clone size: few; J gene: TRBJ1-2; D gene: .
CDR3 protein: CASSQGPTSGPSTDTQYF; CDR3 DNA: TGTGCCAGCAGCCAAGGTCCGACTAGCGGTCCTAGCACAGATACGCAGTATTTT; V gene: TRBV4-2; clone size: large; J gene: TRBJ2-3; D gene: TRBD2